These 27 T cell receptor beta chains share one sample of origin, sequenced in a study of control samples from healthy donors and cancer patients. Sequencing was performed with immunoSEQ multiplex PCR; in TCRdb, only in-frame clones are kept and a portion is missing. Among around 82,000 clones listed, around 89% were seen once. The specimen sequenced was blood. The receptors here all came from a middle-aged man in good health.

CDR3 nucleotide sequence: TGCGCCAGCAGCCCACAGGGGCCCGCAGGAGGCTACACCTTC. It specifies CASSPQGPAGGYTF. The gene calls are TRBV4-3 and TRBJ1-2; TRBD1 matches at 7 bases. Per the germline V gene, CDR1 is LGHNA and CDR2 is YSLEER. The CDR3 is 14 residues long. The J segment lost 8 bases and the V segment lost 4 bases, leaving 10 bases of the junction unmatched.

The gene calls are TRBV2 and TRBJ1-5; weak D call: TRBD1 (6 bases). This CDR3 comprises 15 residues. V gave up 6 bases and J gave up 5 bases, with 17 bases separating them. Germline V gene sequence: CDR1 SNHLY, CDR2 FYNNEI. CDR3 sequence reads: CASRPGGRGDQPQHF. CDR3 DNA sequence: TGTGCCAGCAGGCCCGGGGGGCGGGGAGATCAGCCCCAGCATTTT.

V gene TRBV7-2 combines with J gene TRBJ2-1; TRBD2 matches 7 bases. The V and J ends lost 5 bases and 10 bases, in that order; junction bases with no gene match: 14. The CDR3 is 15 residues long. Germline CDR1 is SGHTA and CDR2 is FQGNSA. This CDR3 reads CASSPGRAAGREQFF. Here the CDR3 DNA reads TGTGCCAGCAGCCCCGGGCGGGCAGCGGGGAGGGAGCAGTTCTTC.

The chain is built from TRBV6-5 and TRBJ2-3, with a possible D match to TRBD2 (6 bases). Germline V gene sequence: CDR1 MNHEY, CDR2 SVGAGI. This CDR3 contains 15 residues. Trimming left V 4 bases short and J 3 bases short, with 14 bases between. CDR3 residues: CASSSGRLATDTQYF. The CDR3 DNA sequence: TGTGCCAGCAGTTCCGGACGTCTAGCGACAGATACGCAGTATTTT.

The chain is built from TRBV30 and TRBJ1-2; 7 bases are shared with TRBD1. This CDR3 is built from 14 residues. V lost 0 bases to trimming and J lost 6 bases; unmatched junction nucleotides: 7. From germline, CDR1 is GTSNPN and CDR2 SVGIG (reference sequence). This chain's CDR3 is CAWSVRQGIDGYTF. CDR3 nucleotides: TGTGCCTGGAGTGTCCGACAGGGAATAGATGGCTACACCTTC.

This clone was found a few times. The rearrangement joins TRBV7-2 to TRBJ1-6; no clear D. Looked up from germline, CDR1 is SGHTA and CDR2 is FQGNSA. Trimming cost V 1 base and J 9 bases, with 4 bases left between them. The CDR3 is 12 amino acids. Here the CDR3 DNA reads TGTGCCAGCAGCTTAGATTTTTCACCCCTCCACTTT. As protein: CASSLDFSPLHF.

In the case of this clone: This same CDR3 is encoded by further DNA sequences in the sample. V and J are TRBV5-4 and TRBJ2-2; the D gene is possibly TRBD2 (6 bases). The CDR3 loop spans 14 amino acids. Trimming shortened V by 8 bases and J by 3 bases, and 14 bases separated the two germline ends. Germline CDR1 and CDR2: SGHNT and YYREEE (reference sequence). The CDR3 protein is CASSRDSYTGELFF. The CDR3 DNA reads as TGTGCCAGTAGCCGGGACTCTTACACCGGGGAGCTGTTTTTT.

The chain employs TRBV7-6 and TRBJ2-5; 11 nucleotides line up with TRBD2. CDR1 and CDR2 from the germline V gene are SGHVS and FNYEAQ. This CDR3 region has 16 residues. Trimming took 5 bases from V and 2 from J; bases not matched to a gene: 7. The CDR3 DNA reads as TGTGCCAGCAGCCCCCGTCTAGCGGGGGGACAAGAGACCCAGTACTTC. It yields the protein CASSPRLAGGQETQYF.

This clone was counted between two and nine times. The chain joins TRBV6-5 to TRBJ1-2; the D gene is possibly TRBD1 (6 bases). CDR3 length: 13 residues. Trimming left V 10 bases short and J 6 bases short, with 18 bases between. Germline V gene lookup returns CDR1 MNHEY and CDR2 SVGAGI. The CDR3 coding sequence is TGTGCCACGGGGGGCGCTTATCTGGATGGCTACACCTTC. Protein product: CATGGAYLDGYTF.

CDR3 residues: CASRRAGGPSDTQYF. CDR3 in DNA: TGTGCCAGCAGGCGAGCGGGGGGGCCGTCAGATACGCAGTATTTT. The chain uses TRBV6-5 and TRBJ2-3; TRBD2 aligns across 10 bases. CDR1 is MNHEY and CDR2 is SVGAGI in the germline V gene. CDR3 size: 15 residues. Unmatched junction bases numbered 7, after V lost 6 bases and J lost 4 bases.

The V call is TRBV7-9, the J call TRBJ2-2; D is unresolved. The length of the CDR3 is 14 residues. V was trimmed by 9 bases and J by 0 bases, leaving 11 bases between them. The germline V gene has CDR1 SEHNR and CDR2 FQNEAQ (reference sequence). CDR3 nucleotides: TGTGCCAGTATCTTCGGACCGAACACCGGGGAGCTGTTTTTT. This gives the protein CASIFGPNTGELFF. Variable domain in full (rest from reference TRBV7-9 and TRBJ2-2): DTGVSQNPRHKITKRGQNVTFRCDPISEHNRLYWYRQTLGQGPEFLTYFQNEAQLEKSRLLSDRFSAERPKGSFSTLEIQRTEQGDSAMYLCASIFGPNTGELFFGEGSRLTVL.

The CDR3, as DNA: TGTGCCATCAGTGAGGCAATCGTGGGGGGGAACTATGGCTACACCTTC. This gives the protein CAISEAIVGGNYGYTF. The rearrangement joins TRBV10-3 to TRBJ1-2; the D gene is possibly TRBD1 (5 bases). The V end was cut by 2 bases, the J end by 2 bases, with 15 bases between. Per the germline V gene, CDR1 is ENHRY and CDR2 is SYGVKD. The CDR3 extends over 16 amino acids.

This rearrangement joins TRBV7-2 to TRBJ2-7; no firm D call. The CDR3 contains 9 residues. Trimming pared 11 bases from V and 5 bases from J, leaving 7 bases between. Germline-derived CDR1 and CDR2 are SGHTA and FQGNSA. CDR3 protein: CAPPNEQYF. The CDR3 nucleotides are TGTGCCCCGCCCAACGAGCAGTACTTC.

The chain uses TRBV19 and TRBJ1-5, with TRBD1 as a possible D gene (5 bases). Between the trimmed V and J ends, which lost 5 bases and 1 base, there was a span of 21 bases. This CDR3 has 18 residues. Germline V lookup: CDR1 LNHDA, CDR2 SQIVND (reference sequence). The DNA of the CDR3 is TGTGCCAGTAGTCCCAGGGACCTACATGCTTGGAGCAATCAGCCCCAGCATTTT. Translating it yields CASSPRDLHAWSNQPQHF.

The chain uses TRBV30 and TRBJ1-2; perhaps TRBD1 as D (5 bases). Germline V gene sequence: CDR1 GTSNPN, CDR2 SVGIG (reference sequence). Trimming took 2 bases from V and 2 from J, leaving 9 bases between them. This CDR3 is 13 amino acids long. CDR3 in amino acids: CAWSITGNYGYTF. Here the CDR3 DNA reads TGTGCCTGGAGTATAACAGGAAACTATGGCTACACCTTC.

This clone was detected only once. The V and J genes are TRBV10-1 and TRBJ2-7; 9 bases map to TRBD2. V shed 4 bases and J 3 bases; nucleotides not matched to a gene: 4. This CDR3 spans 14 amino acids. Germline V CDR1 and CDR2: WNHNN, SYGVQD (reference sequence). CDR3 DNA: TGCGCCAGCAGTGGGCTAGCGGGGAACTACGAGCAGTACTTC. Its protein product is CASSGLAGNYEQYF.

J is TRBJ1-2 and V is TRBV27; a possible D gene is TRBD1 (5 bases). Germline V lookup: CDR1 MNHEY, CDR2 SMNVEV (reference sequence). This CDR3 has 13 residues. The V end was cut by 2 bases, the J end by 4 bases, with 8 bases between. The CDR3 here is CASSLRGVYGYTF. In DNA, the CDR3 is TGTGCCAGCAGTTTAAGGGGTGTCTATGGCTACACCTTC.

The rearrangement uses TRBV30 and TRBJ2-7, with a weak D call TRBD1 (6 bases). Germline V gene data show CDR1 as GTSNPN and CDR2 as SVGIG (reference sequence). The CDR3 contains 12 residues. Deletions cut 5 bases from V and 5 bases from J, with 13 bases between. CDR3 sequence (DNA): TGTGCCTGGTCCAGGGGAATAAACGAGCAGTACTTC. It specifies CAWSRGINEQYF.

V is TRBV5-1 and J is TRBJ1-6, with a tentative D call TRBD1 (5 bases). Germline lookup yields CDR1 SGHRS and CDR2 YFSETQ. The CDR3 has 16 amino acids. Trimming left V 0 bases short and J 2 bases short, with 9 bases between. CDR3 nucleotide sequence: TGCGCCAGCAGCTTGGCCGGGGCTACCTATAATTCACCCCTCCACTTT. Protein sequence: CASSLAGATYNSPLHF. Supplemented by reference TRBV5-1 and TRBJ1-6, the full variable domain reads KAGVTQTPRYLIKTRGQQVTLSCSPISGHRSVSWYQQTPGQGLQFLFEYFSETQRNKGNFPGRFSGRQFSNSRSEMNVSTLELGDSALYLCASSLAGATYNSPLHFGNGTRLTVT.

The chain employs TRBV4-1 and TRBJ1-3; no reliable D call. In germline, CDR1 is MGHRA, CDR2 YSYEKL. V gave up 0 bases and J gave up 0 bases, with 6 bases separating them. This CDR3 comprises 15 residues. The CDR3 sequence is CASSQDWDSGNTIYF. The CDR3 DNA follows: TGCGCCAGCAGCCAAGATTGGGACTCTGGAAACACCATATATTTT.

This chain uses TRBV29-1 with TRBJ2-5; tentative D call: TRBD2 (5 bases). V was shortened by 6 bases and J by 5 bases, with 16 bases between the two germline ends. The CDR3 has 13 amino acids. The germline CDR1 and CDR2 sequences are SQVTM and ANQGSEA. The CDR3 bases are TGCAGCGTGTCGGCCACCTCGGGGGAGACCCAGTACTTC. Protein sequence: CSVSATSGETQYF.

The rearrangement uses TRBV6-2 or TRBV6-3 and TRBJ2-1, with 10 bases matching TRBD2. J lost 12 bases, V lost 6 bases, and 11 bases had no gene match. Germline loops: CDR1 MNHEY, CDR2 SVGEGT. The CDR3 extends over 14 amino acids. CDR3 loop: CASSLAGVRHGQFF. As DNA, the CDR3 is TGTGCCAGCAGCCTAGCGGGGGTCCGGCATGGGCAGTTCTTC.

The chain joins TRBV15 to TRBJ1-3, with TRBD1 matching 9 bases. The germline CDR1 and CDR2 sequences are LNHNV and YYDKDF (reference sequence). The CDR3 runs to 16 residues. After removal of 0 bases from V and 1 base from J, the junction contained 1 base not matched to a gene. In DNA form, the CDR3 reads TGTGCCACCAGCAGAGAGGACAGGGGATCTGGAAACACCATATATTTT. This codes for CATSREDRGSGNTIYF.

V is TRBV5-8 and J is TRBJ1-2; D unclear. V dropped 4 bases and J dropped 0 bases, with 13 bases sitting between them. Germline CDR1 SGHTS, CDR2 YDEGEE. The CDR3 length is 15 residues. CDR3 amino acids: CASSLIGLSNYGYTF. CDR3 in DNA: TGTGCCAGCAGCCTGATTGGGTTATCTAACTATGGCTACACCTTC. Full variable domain (rest looked up from reference TRBV5-8 and TRBJ1-2): EAGVTQSPTHLIKTRGQQATLRCSPISGHTSVYWYQQALGLGLQFLLWYDEGEERNRGNFPPRFSGRQFPNYSSELNVNALELEDSALYLCASSLIGLSNYGYTFGSGTRLTVV.

This chain uses TRBV5-1 with TRBJ2-3, with D tentatively TRBD1 (5 bases). CDR1 is SGHRS and CDR2 is YFSETQ in the germline V gene. This CDR3 spans 15 amino acids. The V gene lost 2 bases and the J gene lost 0 bases, with 10 bases spanning the gap. The CDR3 bases are TGCGCCAGCAGCTTCCAGGGTTTTAGCACAGATACGCAGTATTTT. It yields the protein CASSFQGFSTDTQYF.

The chain joins TRBV12-3 or TRBV12-4 to TRBJ2-7; D not certain. The CDR3 loop spans 12 amino acids. V lost 0 bases, J lost 2 bases, and 2 bases lay in between. The CDR3 loop reads CASSLAPYEQYF. The CDR3, as DNA: TGTGCCAGCAGTTTAGCACCCTACGAGCAGTACTTC.

This clone was seen only once. V usage is TRBV7-9 and J usage is TRBJ1-2; TRBD1 might be the D (5 bases). The CDR3 is 15 amino acids. The germline V gene has CDR1 SEHNR and CDR2 FQNEAQ (reference sequence). V shed 5 bases and J shed 3 bases, with 16 bases lying between them. CDR3 sequence: CASSPKSREDYGYTF. The DNA for the CDR3 is TGTGCCAGCAGCCCAAAGTCCAGGGAGGACTATGGCTACACCTTC.